Shown below are 13 T cell receptor beta chains from a single sample sequenced in a study of T cell changes during pregnancy in multiple sclerosis. The data were produced by immunoSEQ multiplex PCR, yet TCRdb's version contains in-frame clones alone and is incomplete. The table records tens of thousands of clones, 93% of them present only once. Source: CD8+ T cells from peripheral blood mononuclear cells, taken in the second trimester of pregnancy. Receptors originate from a female donor with multiple sclerosis, enrolled in a pregnancy study.

This chain links TRBV6-4 with TRBJ2-1; TRBD2 matches at 13 bases. The CDR3 has 15 residues. Trimming took 0 bases from V and 8 from J; bases not matched to a gene: 1. Germline V gives CDR1 MRHNA, CDR2 SNTAGT. Here the CDR3 reads CASSDSTSGGHEQFF. The CDR3 region has the DNA TGTGCCAGCAGTGACTCGACTAGCGGGGGGCATGAGCAGTTCTTC.

The rearrangement links TRBV7-9 to TRBJ2-7; the D gene is possibly TRBD1 (6 bases). Germline V CDR1 and CDR2: SEHNR, FQNEAQ (reference sequence). The germline V and J ends were trimmed by 1 base and 4 bases, with 17 bases remaining between them. The CDR3 totals 16 residues. Written as DNA, the CDR3 is TGTGCCAGCAGCTTAGTGGGGGACATCGTATCTTACGAGCAGTACTTC. Residues: CASSLVGDIVSYEQYF.

The chain combines TRBV27 with TRBJ1-2; 8 bases are a match to TRBD1. The ends lost 5 bases at V and 4 bases at J; junction bases unmatched: 6. The CDR3 length is 14 residues. Germline-derived CDR1 and CDR2 are MNHEY and SMNVEV (reference sequence). The CDR3 sequence: CASSIRTGRYGYTF. The CDR3 nucleotides are TGTGCCAGCAGTATTCGGACAGGGCGCTATGGCTACACCTTC.

The rearrangement links TRBV27 to TRBJ2-5; D gene ambiguous. V lost 2 bases, J lost 1 base, and 20 bases lay in between. The CDR3 is made up of 18 amino acids. Germline V CDR1 and CDR2: MNHEY, SMNVEV (reference sequence). DNA for the CDR3: TGTGCCAGCAGTTTAAGGTTGCCTCAGGCAATAGTCCAAGAGACCCAGTACTTC. The encoded protein is CASSLRLPQAIVQETQYF.

The rearrangement links TRBV5-1 to TRBJ2-5; unclear D gene. The CDR3 length is 16 residues. Germline V gives CDR1 SGHRS, CDR2 YFSETQ. Trimming left V 1 base short and J 1 base short, with 14 bases between. Written as DNA, the CDR3 is TGCGCCAGCAGCTTGTCGCCTTCAGGTGCCCAAGAGACCCAGTACTTC. This encodes CASSLSPSGAQETQYF. The variable domain in full, with the rest retrieved from reference TRBV5-1 and TRBJ2-5, is KAGVTQTPRYLIKTRGQQVTLSCSPISGHRSVSWYQQTPGQGLQFLFEYFSETQRNKGNFPGRFSGRQFSNSRSEMNVSTLELGDSALYLCASSLSPSGAQETQYFGPGTRLLVL.

The genes are TRBV6-1 and TRBJ2-7, with 8 bases identical to TRBD1. This CDR3 has 13 residues. CDR1 is MNHNS and CDR2 is SASEGT in the germline V gene. After removal of 4 bases from V and 5 bases from J, the junction contained 4 bases not matched to a gene. Here the CDR3 reads CASSGTGTDEQYF. In nucleotides, the CDR3 is TGTGCCAGCAGTGGGACAGGGACCGACGAGCAGTACTTC.

The chain employs TRBV15 and TRBJ2-2; a possible D gene is TRBD1 (7 bases). With 0 bases removed from V and 1 base from J, the gap between germline ends came to 15 bases. CDR1 LNHNV and CDR2 YYDKDF come from the germline V gene (reference sequence). The CDR3 totals 18 residues. CDR3 bases: TGTGCCACCAGCAGAGATGGGGGCGGGACAGTGAACACCGGGGAGCTGTTTTTT. Translating it yields CATSRDGGGTVNTGELFF.

The J gene is TRBJ2-7, the V gene TRBV5-4; 10 nucleotides align to TRBD1. Per the germline V gene, CDR1 is SGHNT and CDR2 is YYREEE (reference sequence). J lost 7 bases, V lost 4 bases, and 8 bases had no gene match. The CDR3 length is 14 residues. The CDR3 nucleotides read TGTGCCAGCAGCCTCGACAGGGGGCTGAGTGAGCAGTACTTC. Its protein product is CASSLDRGLSEQYF. The complete variable domain, with remaining parts taken from reference TRBV5-4 and TRBJ2-7, reads ETGVTQSPTHLIKTRGQQVTLRCSSQSGHNTVSWYQQALGQGPQFIFQYYREEENGRGNFPPRFSGLQFPNYSSELNVNALELDDSALYLCASSLDRGLSEQYFGPGTRLTVT.

The chain has TRBV27 and TRBJ1-6; 7 positions agree with TRBD1. The V gene end was trimmed by 6 bases and the J gene end by 6 bases; junction bases not matched to a gene: 8. Germline-derived CDR1 and CDR2 are MNHEY and SMNVEV (reference sequence). The CDR3 is 15 amino acids. For the CDR3, the DNA is TGTGCCAGCAGGGCACTTCGGGACAGTAATTCACCCCTCCACTTT. Encoded protein: CASRALRDSNSPLHF.

The DNA for the CDR3 is TGTGCCAGCAGTTCGACGGGACTAGCGGAAATTCAAGAGACCCAGTACTTC. Protein: CASSSTGLAEIQETQYF. The chain recombines TRBV28 with TRBJ2-5, with TRBD2 identical over 11 bases. J lost 2 bases, V lost 4 bases, and 9 bases had no gene match. Germline V gives CDR1 MDHEN, CDR2 SYDVKM. The length of the CDR3 is 17 residues.

This chain joins TRBV10-3 and TRBJ2-5, with TRBD1 matching over 9 bases. The junction had 9 bases not matched to a gene; V was cut back by 6 bases and J by 1 base. Germline CDR1 reads ENHRY; CDR2 reads SYGVKD. The CDR3 length is 16 residues. CDR3 loop: CAIRPETGGGQETQYF. CDR3 coding DNA: TGTGCCATCAGGCCTGAAACAGGGGGCGGCCAAGAGACCCAGTACTTC.

The chain uses TRBV2 and TRBJ1-2; perhaps TRBD1 as D (6 bases). Germline-derived CDR1 and CDR2 are SNHLY and FYNNEI. This CDR3 comprises 14 residues. V lost 4 bases and J lost 6, with 15 bases in between. The CDR3 spells CASSGLQGTHGYTF. CDR3 DNA sequence: TGTGCCAGCAGTGGCTTACAGGGTACACATGGCTACACCTTC.

The rearrangement joins TRBV2 to TRBJ1-2, with D possibly being TRBD1 (6 bases). The CDR3 is 14 residues long. Germline CDR1 reads SNHLY; CDR2 reads FYNNEI. Trimming removed 3 bases at V and 8 bases at J, with 16 bases between. CDR3 residues: CASSDHRAMGGYTF. The CDR3 region has the DNA TGTGCCAGCAGTGACCACAGGGCCATGGGGGGCTACACCTTC.